Listed here are 29 T cell receptor beta chains from one sample, sequenced in a study of shared clonotypes between healthy human individuals. Naive CD8 cells, CD45RO-negative and positively selected for CCR7, excluded terminally differentiated effector memory CD45RA+ cells. The repertoire was sequenced with immunoSEQ multiplex PCR; TCRdb's copy has only in-frame clones and lacks some. The data show over 2 million clones, approximately 95% seen once. The material sequenced was naive CD8+ T cells sorted from blood. The receptors here all came from a man between 18 and 35 years old in good health.

The V gene is TRBV7-8, the J gene TRBJ2-5, with D possibly called TRBD1 or TRBD2 (6 bases each). The germline V and J ends were trimmed by 2 bases and 5 bases, with 12 bases remaining between them. Germline CDR1 and CDR2: SGHVS and FQNEAQ. The length of the CDR3 is 14 residues. CDR3 bases: TGTGCCAGCAGCTTACTAGGGGGGAGGGAGACCCAGTACTTC. This codes for CASSLLGGRETQYF.

On this clone: The sample holds other DNA sequences that translate to the same CDR3. The V and J genes are TRBV9 and TRBJ1-1, with D uncertain. Germline values: CDR1 SGDLS, CDR2 YYNGEE. V dropped 0 bases and J dropped 1 base, with 7 bases sitting between them. CDR3 size: 14 residues. Written as DNA, the CDR3 is TGTGCCAGCAGCGTAGGCAGTTCGAACACTGAAGCTTTCTTT. This gives the protein CASSVGSSNTEAFF.

The chain is built from TRBV30 and TRBJ2-1; TRBD2 aligns across 13 bases. The J segment lost 4 bases and the V segment lost 2 bases, leaving 2 bases of the junction unmatched. The V gene's germline CDR1 is GTSNPN and CDR2 SVGIG (reference sequence). This CDR3 is 15 amino acids long. CDR3 sequence: CAWSSLAGGYNEQFF. The CDR3 DNA reads as TGTGCCTGGAGTTCACTAGCGGGAGGGTACAATGAGCAGTTCTTC.

In the case of this clone: The sample has other DNA sequences that encode this CDR3 too. The rearrangement links TRBV18 to TRBJ2-3; the D gene is possibly TRBD1 (6 bases). Germline V gene lookup returns CDR1 KGHSH and CDR2 LQKENI. Between the trimmed V and J ends, which lost 2 bases and 5 bases, there was a span of 11 bases. The CDR3 has 14 residues. Here the CDR3 reads CASSPGGAVDTQYF. In DNA form, the CDR3 reads TGTGCCAGCTCACCAGGGGGCGCGGTAGATACGCAGTATTTT. The full variable domain, its missing parts supplied by reference TRBV18 and TRBJ2-3, is NAGVMQNPRHLVRRRGQEARLRCSPMKGHSHVYWYRQLPEEGLKFMVYLQKENIIDESGMPKERFSAEFPKEGPSILRIQQVVRGDSAAYFCASSPGGAVDTQYFGPGTRLTVL.

In regard to this clone: This specimen includes other DNA sequences encoding the same CDR3. The rearrangement links TRBV5-1 to TRBJ1-1; D is unclear. Germline V gene lookup returns CDR1 SGHRS and CDR2 YFSETQ. The CDR3 runs 13 residues. V was pared by 0 bases and J by 0 bases, with 3 bases between. The CDR3 here is CASSLVVNTEAFF. The CDR3 DNA sequence: TGCGCCAGCAGCTTGGTGGTGAACACTGAAGCTTTCTTT.

Worth noting for this clone: This CDR3 is also generated by other DNA sequences in the sample. The chain couples TRBV11-2 to TRBJ2-7; D possibly corresponds to TRBD2 (5 bases). This CDR3 spans 13 amino acids. Germline assignment: CDR1 SGHAT and CDR2 FQNNGV. The V and J ends lost 2 bases and 4 bases respectively, with 9 bases between them. CDR3 nucleotides: TGTGCCAGCAGCTTATCTGGGGAGTACGAGCAGTACTTC. It specifies CASSLSGEYEQYF.

The V call is TRBV6-1, the J call TRBJ2-5, with no clear D. The CDR3 consists of 15 residues. The V and J ends lost 5 bases and 1 base respectively, with 14 bases between them. Germline CDR1 and CDR2: MNHNS and SASEGT. In DNA form, the CDR3 reads TGTGCCAGCAGTCTCGGACCCCCGATCCAAGAGACCCAGTACTTC. Its protein is CASSLGPPIQETQYF.

Details on this clone: The junction and the germline gene differ at one end; a read error may be behind it. V usage is TRBV7-7 and J usage is TRBJ2-1; TRBD2 matches at 7 bases. Germline V gene data show CDR1 as SSHAT and CDR2 as FNYEAQ (reference sequence). The CDR3 loop spans 16 amino acids. The CDR3 DNA sequence: TGTGCTAGCAGCTTAGCGGCTAGCGGTCCTTGGGGCGAGCAGTTCTTC. Translation gives CASSLAASGPWGEQFF.

This chain links TRBV5-1 with TRBJ2-5, with TRBD2 identical over 7 bases. Trimming at V came to 0 bases and at J to 3 bases, leaving 8 bases not matched to a gene. Germline lookup yields CDR1 SGHRS and CDR2 YFSETQ. The length of the CDR3 is 16 residues. DNA of the CDR3: TGCGCCAGCAGCTTGGGCATCGGGGGGTATGAAGAGACCCAGTACTTC. It yields the protein CASSLGIGGYEETQYF.

This sequence joins TRBV7-9 and TRBJ2-3, with 10 bases aligning to TRBD1. V trimming: 5 bases; J trimming: 5 bases; junction bases outside the gene matches: 13. The CDR3 is 17 residues long. Germline V gene lookup returns CDR1 SEHNR and CDR2 FQNEAQ (reference sequence). The DNA for the CDR3 is TGTGCCAGCAGCCCCAGTCCCGGGACAGGGGCAAAAGATACGCAGTATTTT. This translates into CASSPSPGTGAKDTQYF.

This sequence joins TRBV6-5 and TRBJ1-1; D remains ambiguous. Germline V CDR1 and CDR2: MNHEY, SVGAGI. V gave up 5 bases and J gave up 7 bases, with 17 bases separating them. The CDR3 has 14 amino acids. The CDR3 DNA is TGTGCCAGCAGTCAATACCAAAGGACGGTTGAAGCTTTCTTT. This sequence encodes CASSQYQRTVEAFF.

The J gene is TRBJ2-2, the V gene TRBV27, with TRBD2 as a possible D gene (5 bases). V lost 3 bases and J lost 8, with 10 bases in between. The CDR3 is 13 amino acids. CDR1 is MNHEY, CDR2 SMNVEV, per germline (reference sequence). CDR3 region: CASSFGEGGELFF. The CDR3 DNA is TGTGCCAGCAGTTTCGGAGAGGGAGGGGAGCTGTTTTTT.

The V and J genes are TRBV11-2 and TRBJ2-1; the match to TRBD2 covers 8 bases. V trimming: 0 bases; J trimming: 4 bases; junction bases outside the gene matches: 5. CDR1 is SGHAT and CDR2 is FQNNGV in the germline V gene. The CDR3 is made up of 16 amino acids. CDR3 coding DNA: TGTGCCAGCAGCTTAGAACTGGGACTAGGATACAATGAGCAGTTCTTC. Translation gives CASSLELGLGYNEQFF.

With respect to this clone: Additional DNA sequences in this sample encode the identical CDR3. The chain is built from TRBV18 and TRBJ2-7; D could derive from TRBD1 or TRBD2 (5 bases each). CDR1 KGHSH and CDR2 LQKENI come from the germline V gene. Trimming pared 3 bases from V and 2 bases from J, leaving 11 bases between. The CDR3 sequence is 14 residues long. For the CDR3, the DNA is TGTGCCAGCTCACCCGGGGCAGAGGCCTACGAGCAGTACTTC. Amino acid sequence: CASSPGAEAYEQYF.

This clone was seen only once. The J gene is TRBJ2-2, the V gene TRBV7-6; TRBD2 aligns across 13 bases. The CDR3 contains 16 residues. CDR1 and CDR2 from the germline V gene are SGHVS and FNYEAQ. With V trimmed by 1 base and J by 6 bases, 2 bases remained unmatched. The CDR3 loop reads CASSLGGTSGAGELFF. The CDR3 DNA reads TGTGCCAGCAGCTTAGGTGGGACTAGCGGGGCCGGGGAGCTGTTTTTT.

V usage is TRBV19 and J usage is TRBJ2-3, with D possibly matching TRBD2 (7 bases). V was trimmed by 3 bases and J by 2 bases, leaving 12 bases between them. The germline V gene encodes CDR1 LNHDA and CDR2 SQIVND (reference sequence). The CDR3 length is 15 residues. The CDR3: CASSMGGADTDTQYF. The DNA of the CDR3 is TGTGCCAGTAGTATGGGGGGGGCCGACACAGATACGCAGTATTTT.

CDR3 DNA: TGTGCCAGCAAACAGGACCTCACCGGGGAGCTGTTTTTT. This gives the protein CASKQDLTGELFF. The genes are TRBV27 and TRBJ2-2, with TRBD1 as a possible D gene (5 bases). CDR3 size: 13 residues. Trimming removed 7 bases from V and 4 bases from J, with 10 bases in between. The germline gives CDR1 MNHEY, CDR2 SMNVEV (reference sequence).

This clone was recorded once. CDR3 residues: CASMKAAGYEQYF. In DNA, the CDR3 is TGTGCCAGCATGAAGGCGGCAGGCTACGAGCAGTACTTC. This rearrangement joins TRBV2 to TRBJ2-7; D is uncertain. The CDR3 has 13 residues. V was trimmed by 7 bases and J by 3 bases, leaving 13 bases between them. Germline CDR1 is SNHLY and CDR2 is FYNNEI.

The J gene is TRBJ2-7, the V gene TRBV6-5, with TRBD2 matching over 7 bases. The J segment lost 2 bases and the V segment lost 8 bases, leaving 6 bases of the junction unmatched. The CDR3 loop spans 13 amino acids. Germline CDR1 is MNHEY and CDR2 is SVGAGI. CDR3 region: CASLGLGAYEQYF. The CDR3 DNA sequence: TGTGCCAGCCTCGGACTAGGCGCCTACGAGCAGTACTTC.

The CDR3 DNA reads as TGTGCCAGCATCCCTGACAGGGAGACCACAGATACGCAGTATTTT. Amino acid sequence: CASIPDRETTDTQYF. This chain uses TRBV28 with TRBJ2-3; 7 bases line up with TRBD1. CDR1 is MDHEN and CDR2 is SYDVKM in the germline V gene. The J segment lost 2 bases and the V segment lost 7 bases, leaving 9 bases of the junction unmatched. The CDR3 sequence is 15 residues long.

The CDR3 is CASSFRIGAGADNEQFF. The CDR3 DNA reads TGTGCCAGCAGCTTCCGCATCGGGGCGGGAGCTGACAATGAGCAGTTCTTC. The chain combines TRBV7-2 with TRBJ2-1, with TRBD2 matching over 7 bases. The CDR3 runs to 17 residues. After removal of 3 bases from V and 5 bases from J, the junction contained 13 bases not matched to a gene. The germline gives CDR1 SGHTA, CDR2 FQGNSA.

The rearrangement uses TRBV11-1 and TRBJ2-3; tentatively, D is TRBD2 (5 bases). CDR3 length: 14 residues. CDR1 SGHAT and CDR2 FQDESV come from the germline V gene (reference sequence). Trimming cost V 7 bases and J 4 bases, with 15 bases left between them. As DNA, the CDR3 is TGTGCCAGCACCCGAAACGGAGGCGCAGATACGCAGTATTTT. Translating gives CASTRNGGADTQYF.

This clone was seen only once. The chain is built from TRBV28 and TRBJ2-7; no clear D. CDR1 and CDR2 from the germline V gene are MDHEN and SYDVKM. The V end was cut by 8 bases, the J end by 0 bases, with 17 bases between. This CDR3 region has 15 residues. CDR3 nucleotide sequence: TGTGCCAGCGGCCGACGTTGGACCTCCTCCTACGAGCAGTACTTC. Translation gives CASGRRWTSSYEQYF.

Notes on this clone: The sample carries other DNA sequences with the same CDR3. The chain is built from TRBV28 and TRBJ2-3; 7 nucleotides align to TRBD1. CDR1 is MDHEN and CDR2 is SYDVKM in the germline V gene. Trimming removed 6 bases from V and 3 bases from J; junction bases left unmatched: 6. The CDR3 is 14 residues long. This chain's CDR3 is CASRRQGGTDTQYF. Written as DNA, the CDR3 is TGTGCCAGCAGACGACAGGGCGGGACAGATACGCAGTATTTT.

V and J are TRBV27 and TRBJ2-3; TRBD2 matches 11 bases. Germline CDR1 MNHEY, CDR2 SMNVEV (reference sequence). The V gene end was trimmed by 5 bases and the J gene end by 4 bases; junction bases not matched to a gene: 8. The length of the CDR3 is 16 residues. In nucleotides, the CDR3 is TGTGCCAGCAGTCTTTTAGGGACTAGCGGTCCAGATACGCAGTATTTT. Translated: CASSLLGTSGPDTQYF.

The chain employs TRBV7-9 and TRBJ1-2, with TRBD1 as a possible D gene (6 bases). The germline CDR1 and CDR2 sequences are SEHNR and FQNEAQ (reference sequence). This CDR3 has 19 amino acids. The V gene lost 5 bases and the J gene lost 7 bases, with 32 bases spanning the gap. For the CDR3, the DNA is TGTGCCAGCAGCCCTTACTTGGGGGGGCCTCAAATTACCCAAGGTGGCTACACCTTC. It translates to CASSPYLGGPQITQGGYTF.

The gene calls are TRBV5-1 and TRBJ1-1, with a possible D match to TRBD1 (6 bases). The CDR3 is made up of 15 amino acids. V dropped 4 bases and J dropped 0 bases, with 13 bases sitting between them. Germline V lookup: CDR1 SGHRS, CDR2 YFSETQ. CDR3 protein: CASSPTTGMNTEAFF. The CDR3 DNA reads as TGCGCCAGCAGCCCGACGACAGGAATGAACACTGAAGCTTTCTTT.

Comments on this clone: This sample includes further DNA sequences coding for the same CDR3. This chain uses TRBV27 with TRBJ2-7, with 9 bases fitting TRBD1. In germline, CDR1 is MNHEY, CDR2 SMNVEV (reference sequence). The trim removed 2 bases at V and 4 bases at J, leaving 3 bases unmatched. The CDR3 contains 14 residues. The CDR3 coding sequence is TGTGCCAGCAGTTTAAAGGACAGGGGTTACGAGCAGTACTTC. Residues: CASSLKDRGYEQYF.

The chain recombines TRBV27 with TRBJ1-6; D uncertain. In germline, CDR1 is MNHEY, CDR2 SMNVEV (reference sequence). The CDR3 spans 17 residues. Trimming took 8 bases from V and 5 from J, leaving 22 bases between them. This CDR3 is CASASFAGGGHNSPLHF. CDR3 DNA sequence: TGTGCCAGCGCCAGTTTTGCCGGCGGCGGCCATAATTCACCCCTCCACTTT.